This T cell receptor beta chain was sequenced in a study of molecular identifiers for immune sequencing clone quantification. The germline V gene has CDR1 SNHLY and CDR2 FYNNEI. CDR3 length equals 15 residues. Library preparation followed earlier protocols using designated TCR primers. TCRdb re-analysed the PCR reads in MiXCR, keeping a single row per CDR3 protein. The repertoire holds some 40,000 distinct CDR3 sequences, with approximately 24% as singletons. Points on this clonotype: A much larger clonotype is one base distant, so this may be a read error.

This TCR was sampled from a human donor in good health. Some libraries in this study had Jurkat cell RNA spiked in. Sequencing used naive CD8+ T cells from blood, with Jurkat cell RNA spiked in. This sample's subset: FACS-sorted CD8+CD4-CCR7+CD45RA+ naive T cells. The genes are TRBV2 and TRBJ1-5; D call uncertain. CDR3 sequence: CASSESGYGNQPRHF. The CDR3 DNA follows: TGTGCCAGCAGTGAGAGTGGGTACGGCAATCAGCCCCGGCATTTT. Full variable domain (remainder filled in from reference TRBV2 and TRBJ1-5): EPEVTQTPSHQVTQMGQEVILRCVPISNHLYFYWYRQILGQKVEFLVSFYNNEISEKSEIFDDQFSVERPDGSNFTLKIRSTKLEDSAMYFCASSESGYGNQPRHFGDGTRLSIL.